This paragraph covers one TCR beta chain sequence. The antigen is undetermined. This sample was taken from a study of shared clonotypes between healthy human individuals. Study findings and constraints: Sequencing depth was expected to influence donor clonotype sharing.

The germline V gene encodes CDR1 KGHSH and CDR2 LQKENI. The CDR3 contains 16 residues. V was shortened by 3 bases and J by 0 bases, with 9 bases between the two germline ends. Clones were read by immunoSEQ multiplex PCR, and TCRdb kept only the in-frame ones, dropping some. The table lists about 490,000 clones, 81% of them singletons. The chain joins TRBV18 to TRBJ2-6; D ambiguous. The sequencing input was PBMCs. This TCR derives from a middle-aged woman in good health. Some clones in this sample may be carry-over from other donors' samples. The CDR3 loop reads CASSPSMNSGANVLTF. As DNA, the CDR3 is TGTGCCAGCTCACCTTCGATGAACTCTGGGGCCAACGTCCTGACTTTC.